This T cell receptor beta chain was retrieved from a study of T-cell reconstitution after alpha-beta-depleted transplantation in children. Trimming at V came to 8 bases and at J to 5 bases, leaving 3 bases not matched to a gene. This CDR3 has 13 residues. Regarding the study as a whole: Expanded clones from the graft, numbering several hundred, reportedly supplied alpha-beta T cells about two months after transplant. Newly produced T cells mostly provided counts and TCRbeta diversity after one year, as hyperexpanded clones declined.

This clonotype was seen a handful of times. Its antigen is unknown. Unique molecular identifiers were incorporated into the prepared TCRbeta library. MiXCR, run by TCRdb on the PCR reads, gives a single entry per CDR3 protein. Of 600,000 or so distinct CDR3 sequences listed, about 21% are singletons. The source is a boy under two years old who had a stem cell transplant for acute myeloid leukemia, so the T cells may come from the graft donor. The V call is TRBV12-3 or TRBV12-4, the J call TRBJ1-5, with 10 bases aligning to TRBD1. The material sequenced was PBMCs, mostly from graft donor cells, taken 360 days after TCRalphabeta/CD19-depleted stem cell transplant. CDR3 DNA: TGTGCCAGCGGGACAGGGGAGGATCAGCCCCAGCATTTT. Its protein product is CASGTGEDQPQHF.